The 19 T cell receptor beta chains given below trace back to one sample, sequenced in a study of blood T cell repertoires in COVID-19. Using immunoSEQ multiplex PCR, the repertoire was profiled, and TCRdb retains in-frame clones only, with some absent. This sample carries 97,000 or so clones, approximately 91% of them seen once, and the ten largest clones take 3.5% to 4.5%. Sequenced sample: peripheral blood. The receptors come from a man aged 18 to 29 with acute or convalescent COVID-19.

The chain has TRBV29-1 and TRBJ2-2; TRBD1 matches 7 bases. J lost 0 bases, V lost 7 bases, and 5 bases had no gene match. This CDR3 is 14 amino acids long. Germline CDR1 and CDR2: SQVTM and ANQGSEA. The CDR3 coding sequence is TGCAGCGCTACGGGACAGCCGAACACCGGGGAGCTGTTTTTT. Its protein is CSATGQPNTGELFF.

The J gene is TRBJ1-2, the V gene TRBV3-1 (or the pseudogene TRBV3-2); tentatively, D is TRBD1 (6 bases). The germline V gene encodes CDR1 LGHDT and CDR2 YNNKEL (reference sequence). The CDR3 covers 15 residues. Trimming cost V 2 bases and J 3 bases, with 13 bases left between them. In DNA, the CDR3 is TGTGCCAGCAGCCAACCGGGACAAGCCGACTATGGCTACACCTTC. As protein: CASSQPGQADYGYTF.

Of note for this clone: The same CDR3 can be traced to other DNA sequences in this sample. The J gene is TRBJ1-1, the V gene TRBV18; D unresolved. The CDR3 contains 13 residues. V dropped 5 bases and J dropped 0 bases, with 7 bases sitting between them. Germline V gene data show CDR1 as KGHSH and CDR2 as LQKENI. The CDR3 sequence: CASSTGMNTEAFF. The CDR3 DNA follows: TGTGCCAGCTCAACGGGGATGAACACTGAAGCTTTCTTT.

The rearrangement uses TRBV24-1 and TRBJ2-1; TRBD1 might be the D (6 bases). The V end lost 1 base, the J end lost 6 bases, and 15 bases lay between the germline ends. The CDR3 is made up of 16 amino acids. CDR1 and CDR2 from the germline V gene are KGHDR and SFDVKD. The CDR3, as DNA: TGTGCCACCAGTGATTTTCAAGACAGGACATCCAATGAGCAGTTCTTC. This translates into CATSDFQDRTSNEQFF.

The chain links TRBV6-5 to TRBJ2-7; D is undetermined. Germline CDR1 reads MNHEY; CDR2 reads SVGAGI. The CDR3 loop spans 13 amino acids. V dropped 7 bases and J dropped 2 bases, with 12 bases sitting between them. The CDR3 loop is CASTSGAPYEQYF. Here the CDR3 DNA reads TGTGCCAGCACATCCGGTGCCCCCTACGAGCAGTACTTC.

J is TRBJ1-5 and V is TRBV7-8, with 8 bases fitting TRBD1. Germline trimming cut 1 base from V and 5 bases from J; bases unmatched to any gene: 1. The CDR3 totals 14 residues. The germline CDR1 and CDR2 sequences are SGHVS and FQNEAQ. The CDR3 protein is CASSLGTGHQPQHF. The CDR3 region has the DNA TGTGCCAGCAGCTTAGGGACAGGGCATCAGCCCCAGCATTTT.

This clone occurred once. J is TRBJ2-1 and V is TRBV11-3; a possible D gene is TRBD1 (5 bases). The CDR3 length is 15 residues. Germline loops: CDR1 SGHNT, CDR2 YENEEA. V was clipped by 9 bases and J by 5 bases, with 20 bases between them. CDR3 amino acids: CARATAPSQNNEQFF. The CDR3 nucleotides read TGTGCCAGAGCGACAGCCCCATCACAGAACAATGAGCAGTTCTTC.

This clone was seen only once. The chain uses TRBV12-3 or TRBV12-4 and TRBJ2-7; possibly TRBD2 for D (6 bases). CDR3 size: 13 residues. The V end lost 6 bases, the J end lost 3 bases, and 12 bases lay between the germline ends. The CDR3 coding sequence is TGTGCCAGCAGCCCGGGACTCTACTACGAGCAGTACTTC. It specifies CASSPGLYYEQYF.

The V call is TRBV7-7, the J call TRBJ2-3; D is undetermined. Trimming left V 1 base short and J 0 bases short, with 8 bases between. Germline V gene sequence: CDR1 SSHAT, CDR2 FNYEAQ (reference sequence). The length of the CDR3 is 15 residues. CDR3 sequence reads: CASSLVVGSTDTQYF. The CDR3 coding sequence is TGTGCCAGCAGCTTAGTCGTCGGGAGCACAGATACGCAGTATTTT.

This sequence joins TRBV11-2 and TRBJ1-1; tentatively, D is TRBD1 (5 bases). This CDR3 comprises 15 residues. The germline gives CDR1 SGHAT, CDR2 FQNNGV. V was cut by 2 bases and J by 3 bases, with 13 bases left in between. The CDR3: CASSLLRGRDTEAFF. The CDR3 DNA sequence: TGTGCCAGCAGCTTACTACGGGGGAGGGACACTGAAGCTTTCTTT.

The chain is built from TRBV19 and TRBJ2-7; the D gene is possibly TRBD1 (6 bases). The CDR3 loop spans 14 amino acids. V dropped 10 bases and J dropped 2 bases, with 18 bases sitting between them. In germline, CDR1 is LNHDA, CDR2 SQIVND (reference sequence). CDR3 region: CATQTGRDPYEQYF. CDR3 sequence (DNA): TGTGCCACTCAGACAGGAAGGGATCCCTACGAGCAGTACTTC.

The CDR3, as DNA: TGTGCCAGCAGCTCTACAGGGACAGGGGTGTACGAGCAGTACTTC. Protein product: CASSSTGTGVYEQYF. V usage is TRBV5-4 and J usage is TRBJ2-7, with 10 bases matching TRBD1. Unmatched junction bases numbered 7, after V lost 3 bases and J lost 4 bases. The CDR3 is made up of 15 amino acids. The germline gives CDR1 SGHNT, CDR2 YYREEE (reference sequence).

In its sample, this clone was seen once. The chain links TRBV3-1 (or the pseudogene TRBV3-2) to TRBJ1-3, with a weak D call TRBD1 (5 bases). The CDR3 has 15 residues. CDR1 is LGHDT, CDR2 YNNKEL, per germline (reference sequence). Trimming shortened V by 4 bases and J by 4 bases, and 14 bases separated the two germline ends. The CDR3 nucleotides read TGTGCCAGCAGCCCAGAGGGGTTAGCGGGAAACACCATATATTTT. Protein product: CASSPEGLAGNTIYF.

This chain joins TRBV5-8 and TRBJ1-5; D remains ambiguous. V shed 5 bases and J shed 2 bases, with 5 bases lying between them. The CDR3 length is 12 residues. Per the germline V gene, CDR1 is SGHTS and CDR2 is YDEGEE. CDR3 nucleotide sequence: TGTGCCAGCAGAGCCGGCAATCAGCCCCAGCATTTT. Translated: CASRAGNQPQHF.

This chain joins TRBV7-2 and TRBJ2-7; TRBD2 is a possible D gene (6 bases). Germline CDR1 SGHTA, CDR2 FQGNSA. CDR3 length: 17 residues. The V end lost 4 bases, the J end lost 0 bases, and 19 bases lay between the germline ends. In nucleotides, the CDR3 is TGTGCCAGCAGCTATCTTCCAAGCGGGTCCTCCTCCTACGAGCAGTACTTC. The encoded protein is CASSYLPSGSSSYEQYF.

CDR3 amino acids: CSVEQRRRLCEQYF. The DNA for the CDR3 is TGCAGCGTTGAACAAAGGCGGAGATTGTGCGAGCAGTACTTC. The chain carries TRBV29-1 and TRBJ2-7; D is unresolved. CDR3 length: 14 residues. From germline, CDR1 is SQVTM and CDR2 ANQGSEA. V lost 2 bases, J lost 6 bases, and 17 bases lay in between.

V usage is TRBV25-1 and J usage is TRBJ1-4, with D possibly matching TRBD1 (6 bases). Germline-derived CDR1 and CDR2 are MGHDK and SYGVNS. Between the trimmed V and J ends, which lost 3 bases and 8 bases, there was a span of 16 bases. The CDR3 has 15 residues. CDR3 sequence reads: CASSDPRGAEEKLFF. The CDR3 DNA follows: TGTGCCAGCAGTGACCCCCGGGGGGCTGAGGAAAAACTGTTTTTT.

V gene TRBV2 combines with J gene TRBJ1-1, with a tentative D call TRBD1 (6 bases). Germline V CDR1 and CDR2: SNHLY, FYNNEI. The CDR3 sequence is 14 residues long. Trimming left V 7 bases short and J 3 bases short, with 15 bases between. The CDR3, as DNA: TGTGCCAGCATTAGTGGGGGCGCGCACACTGAAGCTTTCTTT. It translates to CASISGGAHTEAFF.

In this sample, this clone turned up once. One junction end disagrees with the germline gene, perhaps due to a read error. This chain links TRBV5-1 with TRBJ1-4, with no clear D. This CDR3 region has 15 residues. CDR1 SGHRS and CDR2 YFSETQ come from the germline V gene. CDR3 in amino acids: CVSSLSQAINEKLFF. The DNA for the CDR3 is TGCGTCAGCAGCTTGTCGCAGGCGATTAATGAAAAACTGTTTTTT.